A selection of T cell receptor beta chains follows, all from one sample in a study of shared clonotypes between healthy human individuals. Data came from immunoSEQ multiplex PCR; TCRdb stores just in-frame clones and leaves some out. The data show millions of clones, approximately 94% seen once. Specimen: naive CD8+ T cells sorted from blood. These receptor sequences come from a young man in good health. CDR3s include the opening cysteine and the closing phenylalanine or tryptophan. The D gene is left open where the match is weak. Size values are once, few and many counts, or a class for expanded clones, and some rows have none.

TRBV5-1,-,TRBD2,TRBJ2-1,TGCGCCAGCAGCACGGAACTAGCGGATCCCTCCTACAATGAGCAGTTCTTC,CASSTELADPSYNEQFF
TRBV5-6,-,-,TRBJ2-1,TGTGCCAGCAGCTTTACGAGACTATTTATTGAGCAGTTCTTC,CASSFTRLFIEQFF
TRBV6-6,-,-,TRBJ1-4,TGTGCCAGCTGGCAGGGCCATGAAAAACTGTTTTTT,CASWQGHEKLFF
TRBV6-5,-,TRBD2,TRBJ2-1,TGTGCCAGCAGTCACTTCGGGGGGGCACTCAATGAGCAGTTCTTC,CASSHFGGALNEQFF
TRBV11-2,-,-,TRBJ2-7,TGTGCCAGCAGCTTAGATAGGAACGAGCAGTACTTC,CASSLDRNEQYF
TRBV6-6,-,-,TRBJ2-1,TGTGCCAGCAGAAATGACCGCCCTGAACAGTTCTTC,CASRNDRPEQFF
TRBV7-9,-,TRBD2,TRBJ2-1,TGTGCCAGCAGCACCGGGACTAGCGGTCACAATGAGCAGTTCTTC,CASSTGTSGHNEQFF
TRBV7-2,-,TRBD2,TRBJ2-7,TGTGCCAGCAGCTTTACTAGCGGAGGAATCTACGAGCAGTACTTC,CASSFTSGGIYEQYF
TRBV7-9,-,-,TRBJ2-3,TGTGCCAGCAGCCTAGCGGGACAGGAGGCAGATACGCAGTATTTT,CASSLAGQEADTQYF
TRBV9,-,-,TRBJ2-7,TGTGCCAGCAGCGTAGCGAATGGAATAGGTTCCTACGAGCAGTACTTC,CASSVANGIGSYEQYF
TRBV6-5,-,-,TRBJ2-5,TGTGCCAGCAGCCCAGACCCGTACCAAGAGACCCAGTACTTC,CASSPDPYQETQYF
TRBV6-1,-,-,TRBJ1-1,TGTGCCAGCAGGGGCAGCTTGAACACTGAAGCTTTCTTT,CASRGSLNTEAFF
TRBV5-1,-,TRBD2,TRBJ2-5,TGCGCCAGCAGCTTTGGAGCGGGAGGGCCCCAAGAGACCCAGTACTTC,CASSFGAGGPQETQYF
TRBV9,-,TRBD2,TRBJ2-3,TGTGCCAGCAGCGTCAGACTAGCGGGGAGAGATACGCAGTATTTT,CASSVRLAGRDTQYF
TRBV19,-,TRBD1,TRBJ2-7,TGTGCCAGTTCTGACAGGGGCCTCTCCTACGAGCAGTACTTC,CASSDRGLSYEQYF
TRBV11-2,-,-,TRBJ1-2,TGTGCCAGCAGCTTAGTGCCCAGCGAGTACTATGGCTACACCTTC,CASSLVPSEYYGYTF
TRBV18,once,-,TRBJ2-5,TGTGCCAGCTCACCAGGGCTTCTACAAGAGACCCAGTACTTC,CASSPGLLQETQYF
TRBV7-8,-,TRBD2,TRBJ2-1,TGTGCCAGCAGCTCAATAGCGGGAGTAGGGTTCTTC,CASSSIAGVGFF
TRBV27,-,TRBD2,TRBJ2-7,TGTGCCAGCAGTTTATCGACTAGCGGGAGGAACGAGCAGTACTTC,CASSLSTSGRNEQYF
TRBV4-3,-,-,TRBJ1-6,TGCGCCAGCAGCCAAGATCTTACCAGCTCCTATAATTCACCCCTCCACTTT,CASSQDLTSSYNSPLHF